These 4 T cell receptor beta chains share one sample of origin, sequenced in a study of post-analysis software for immune sequencing data. Study findings and constraints: Roughly five TRBV segments appeared more often in patients than in controls, and TRBV5-6, TRBV5-1 and TRBV20-1 were among these.

Their recognized antigens are unknown. TCR beta cDNA libraries included unique molecular identifiers. TCRdb reprocessed the PCR reads with MiXCR, giving one entry per CDR3 protein. The sample includes 740,000 or so distinct CDR3 sequences, roughly 50% seen only once; the top ten take over 4%. Sequenced sample: blood. All receptors derive from a girl between 5 and 17 years old with multiple sclerosis.

The CDR3 protein is CAISEEGSGSYNEQFF. CDR3 coding DNA: TGTGCCATCAGTGAGGAGGGTAGCGGGTCCTACAATGAGCAGTTCTTC. This chain joins TRBV10-3 and TRBJ2-1; TRBD2 matches at 7 bases. The V and J ends lost 2 bases and 1 base, in that order; junction bases with no gene match: 5. The length of the CDR3 is 16 residues. The germline V gene encodes CDR1 ENHRY and CDR2 SYGVKD.

The rearrangement joins TRBV14 to TRBJ2-7; TRBD2 aligns across 12 bases. CDR1 SGHDN and CDR2 FVKESK come from the germline V gene. The CDR3 is made up of 15 amino acids. The V and J ends lost 5 bases and 3 bases, in that order; junction bases with no gene match: 5. The CDR3 loop is CASSVGTSGFYEQYF. The CDR3 DNA is TGTGCCAGCAGCGTAGGGACTAGCGGGTTCTACGAGCAGTACTTC.

The rearrangement joins TRBV28 to TRBJ2-1; D is possibly TRBD2 (6 bases). CDR1 is MDHEN and CDR2 is SYDVKM in the germline V gene. The CDR3 loop spans 19 amino acids. V was shortened by 6 bases and J by 3 bases, with 27 bases between the two germline ends. DNA for the CDR3: TGTGCCAGCAGCTCCGGGGGTAGCGAGGTTTTGGTAATCTACAATGAGCAGTTCTTC. Its translation is CASSSGGSEVLVIYNEQFF.

V is TRBV14 and J is TRBJ2-7; maybe TRBD2 (5 bases). Trimming left V 3 bases short and J 4 bases short, with 13 bases between. Germline V gene sequence: CDR1 SGHDN, CDR2 FVKESK. The CDR3 runs 14 residues. The CDR3: CASSHSGTAYEQYF. CDR3 nucleotides: TGTGCCAGCAGCCACAGCGGAACAGCATACGAGCAGTACTTC.